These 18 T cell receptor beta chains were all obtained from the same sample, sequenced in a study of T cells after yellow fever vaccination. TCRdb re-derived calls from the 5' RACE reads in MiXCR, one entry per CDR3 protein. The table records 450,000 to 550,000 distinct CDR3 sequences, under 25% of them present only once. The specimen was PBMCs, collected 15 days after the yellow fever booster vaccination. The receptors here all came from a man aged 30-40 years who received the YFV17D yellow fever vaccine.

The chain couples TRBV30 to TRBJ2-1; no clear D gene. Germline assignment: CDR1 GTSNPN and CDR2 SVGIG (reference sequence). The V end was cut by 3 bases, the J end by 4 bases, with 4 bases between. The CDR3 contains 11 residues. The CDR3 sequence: CAWRGYNEQFF. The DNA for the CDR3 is TGTGCCTGGAGAGGGTACAATGAGCAGTTCTTC.

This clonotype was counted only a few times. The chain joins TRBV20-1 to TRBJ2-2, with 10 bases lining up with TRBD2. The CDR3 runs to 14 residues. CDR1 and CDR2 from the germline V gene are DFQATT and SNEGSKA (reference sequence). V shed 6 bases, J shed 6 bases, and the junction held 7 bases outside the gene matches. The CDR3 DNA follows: TGCAGTGCGGGTCGGAGCGGGAGGGCCGGGGAGCTGTTTTTT. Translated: CSAGRSGRAGELFF.

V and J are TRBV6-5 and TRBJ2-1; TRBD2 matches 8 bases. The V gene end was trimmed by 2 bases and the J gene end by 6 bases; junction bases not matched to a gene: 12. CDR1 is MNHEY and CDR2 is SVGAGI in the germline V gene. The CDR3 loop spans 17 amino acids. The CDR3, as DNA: TGTGCCAGCAGTTACCCCCAAGAGGTCGGGAGGGCCAATGAGCAGTTCTTC. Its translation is CASSYPQEVGRANEQFF.

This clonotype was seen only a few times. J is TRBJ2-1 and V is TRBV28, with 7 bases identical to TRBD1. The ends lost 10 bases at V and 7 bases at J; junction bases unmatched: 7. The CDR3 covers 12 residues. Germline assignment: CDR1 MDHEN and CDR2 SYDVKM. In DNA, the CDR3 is TGTGCCAACACAGGGGATCTTAATGAGCAGTTCTTC. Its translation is CANTGDLNEQFF.

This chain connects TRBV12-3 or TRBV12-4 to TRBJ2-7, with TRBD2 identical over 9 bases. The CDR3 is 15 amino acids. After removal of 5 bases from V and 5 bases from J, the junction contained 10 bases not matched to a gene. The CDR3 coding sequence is TGTGCCAGCAGTCCGGGACTAGCAAAACCAGACGAGCAGTACTTC. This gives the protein CASSPGLAKPDEQYF.

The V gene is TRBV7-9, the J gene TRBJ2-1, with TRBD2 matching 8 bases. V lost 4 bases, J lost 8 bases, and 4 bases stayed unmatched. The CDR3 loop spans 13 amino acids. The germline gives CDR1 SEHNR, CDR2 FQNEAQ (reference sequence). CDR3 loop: CASSSGTSYEQFF. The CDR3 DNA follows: TGTGCCAGCAGCTCCGGGACTAGTTATGAGCAGTTCTTC.

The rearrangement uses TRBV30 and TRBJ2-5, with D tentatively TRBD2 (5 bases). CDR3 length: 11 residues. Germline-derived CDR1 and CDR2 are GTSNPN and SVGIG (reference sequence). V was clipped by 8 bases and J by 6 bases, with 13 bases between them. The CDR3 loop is CARGVGQTQYF. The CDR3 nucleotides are TGTGCCCGGGGAGTAGGGCAGACCCAGTACTTC.

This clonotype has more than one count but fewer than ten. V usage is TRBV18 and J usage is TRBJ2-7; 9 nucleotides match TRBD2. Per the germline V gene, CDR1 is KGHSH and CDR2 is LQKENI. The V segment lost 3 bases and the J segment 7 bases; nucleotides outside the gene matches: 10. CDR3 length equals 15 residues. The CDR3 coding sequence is TGTGCCAGCTCACCTCAGGGGGGACTAGCCAATGAGCAGTACTTC. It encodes CASSPQGGLANEQYF.

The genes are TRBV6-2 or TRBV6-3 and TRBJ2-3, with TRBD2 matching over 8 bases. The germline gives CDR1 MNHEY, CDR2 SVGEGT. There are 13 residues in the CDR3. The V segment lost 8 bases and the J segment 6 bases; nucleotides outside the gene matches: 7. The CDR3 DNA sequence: TGTGCCAGCGAGCGGGAGATGGATGATACGCAGTATTTT. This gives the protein CASEREMDDTQYF.

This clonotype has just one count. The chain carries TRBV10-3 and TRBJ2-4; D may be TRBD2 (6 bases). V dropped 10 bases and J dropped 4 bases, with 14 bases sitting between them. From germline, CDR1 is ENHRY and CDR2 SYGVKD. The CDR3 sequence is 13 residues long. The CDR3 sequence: CATRLREKNIQYF. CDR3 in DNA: TGTGCCACTAGGCTCCGGGAGAAAAACATTCAGTACTTC.

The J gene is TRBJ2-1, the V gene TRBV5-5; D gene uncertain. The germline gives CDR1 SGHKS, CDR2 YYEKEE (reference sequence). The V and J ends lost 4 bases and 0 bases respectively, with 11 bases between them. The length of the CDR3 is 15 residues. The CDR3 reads CASSPIVSSYNEQFF. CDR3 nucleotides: TGTGCCAGCAGCCCGATTGTTAGCTCCTACAATGAGCAGTTCTTC.

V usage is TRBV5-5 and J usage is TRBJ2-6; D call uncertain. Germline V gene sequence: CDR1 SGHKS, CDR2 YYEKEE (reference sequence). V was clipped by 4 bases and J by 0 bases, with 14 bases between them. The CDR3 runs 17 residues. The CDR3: CASSLYLGFSGANVLTF. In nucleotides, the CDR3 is TGTGCCAGCAGCCTGTACCTGGGTTTCTCTGGGGCCAACGTCCTGACTTTC.

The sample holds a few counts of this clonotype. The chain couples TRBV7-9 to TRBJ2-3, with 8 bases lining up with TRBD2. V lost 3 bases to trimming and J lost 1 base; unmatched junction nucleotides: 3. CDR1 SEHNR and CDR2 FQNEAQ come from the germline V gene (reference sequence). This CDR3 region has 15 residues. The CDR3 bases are TGTGCCAGCAGCTTCCCGGGACTAGGCACAGATACGCAGTATTTT. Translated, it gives CASSFPGLGTDTQYF.

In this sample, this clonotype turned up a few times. CDR3 in DNA: TGTGCCAGCAGTTACGGGGGGCGAGGAGGCTACACCTTC. Residues: CASSYGGRGGYTF. This rearrangement joins TRBV6-6 to TRBJ1-2; tentatively, D is TRBD1 (6 bases). Trimming shortened V by 2 bases and J by 8 bases, and 12 bases separated the two germline ends. The germline V gene has CDR1 MNHNY and CDR2 SVGAGI (reference sequence). The CDR3 is 13 residues long.

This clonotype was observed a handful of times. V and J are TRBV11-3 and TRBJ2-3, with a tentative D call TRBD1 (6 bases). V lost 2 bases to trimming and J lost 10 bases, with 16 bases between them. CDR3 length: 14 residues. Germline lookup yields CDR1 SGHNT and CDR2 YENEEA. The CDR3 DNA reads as TGTGCCAGCAGCTTACAAACTGGCGAGGGGGCGCAGTATTTT. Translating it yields CASSLQTGEGAQYF.

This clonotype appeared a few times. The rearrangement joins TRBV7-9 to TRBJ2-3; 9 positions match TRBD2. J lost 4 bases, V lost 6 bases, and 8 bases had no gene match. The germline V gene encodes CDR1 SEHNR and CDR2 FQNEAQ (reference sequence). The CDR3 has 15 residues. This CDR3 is CASSPVLAGADTQYF. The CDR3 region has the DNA TGTGCCAGCAGTCCCGTGTTAGCGGGGGCAGATACGCAGTATTTT. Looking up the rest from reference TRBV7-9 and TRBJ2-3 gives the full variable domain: DTGVSQNPRHKITKRGQNVTFRCDPISEHNRLYWYRQTLGQGPEFLTYFQNEAQLEKSRLLSDRFSAERPKGSFSTLEIQRTEQGDSAMYLCASSPVLAGADTQYFGPGTRLTVL.

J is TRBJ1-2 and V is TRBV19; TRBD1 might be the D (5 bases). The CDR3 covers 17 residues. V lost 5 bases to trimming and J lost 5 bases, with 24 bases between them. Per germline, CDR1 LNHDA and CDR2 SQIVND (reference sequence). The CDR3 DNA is TGTGCCAGTAGTGCCCTGACCAGGGCAATTGCCAGGTATGGCTACACCTTC. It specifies CASSALTRAIARYGYTF.

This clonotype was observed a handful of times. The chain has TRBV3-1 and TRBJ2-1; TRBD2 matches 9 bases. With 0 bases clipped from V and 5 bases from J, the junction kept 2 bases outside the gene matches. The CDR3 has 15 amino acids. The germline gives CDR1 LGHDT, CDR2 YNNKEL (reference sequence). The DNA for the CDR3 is TGTGCCAGCAGCCAAGACGGCGGGAGGGACAATGAGCAGTTCTTC. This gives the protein CASSQDGGRDNEQFF.